These T cell receptor beta chains were read from a single sample in a study of T cells after yellow fever vaccination. TCRdb analysed the 5' RACE reads with MiXCR anew, one entry per CDR3 protein. The repertoire consists of a few hundred thousand distinct CDR3 sequences, with 8.7% occurring once and the leading ten covering around 17%. The input for sequencing was PBMCs, taken on the day of the first yellow fever vaccination. The receptor set was obtained from a man younger than 35 who received the YFV17D yellow fever vaccine. Each CDR3 is given with its conserved first and last residue. The D gene is left open where the match is weak. Expanded clones are given a class, and other clones once, few, many or no size at all.

clone size	V gene	D gene	J gene	CDR3 protein	CDR3 DNA
NA	TRBV4-3	TRBD1	TRBJ1-2	CASSHRGQGADYGYTF	TGCGCCAGCAGCCACCGCGGACAGGGGGCGGACTATGGCTACACCTTC
once	TRBV7-8	NA	TRBJ2-7	CASSLPPGTAFHYEQYF	TGTGCCAGCAGCTTACCCCCGGGGACGGCCTTCCACTACGAGCAGTACTTC
few	TRBV21-1	NA	TRBJ2-1	CASSKEWRNEQFF	TGTGCCAGCAGCAAAGAGTGGCGCAATGAGCAGTTCTTC
NA	TRBV9	NA	TRBJ2-1	CASSVPDSGDEQFF	TGTGCCAGCAGCGTACCGGACAGCGGCGATGAGCAGTTCTTC
few	TRBV4-1	NA	TRBJ1-5	CASSQGDFGQPQHF	TGCGCCAGCAGCCAAGGGGACTTCGGGCAGCCCCAGCATTTT
few	TRBV7-2	NA	TRBJ1-4	CASSLAGLTNEKLFF	TGTGCCAGCAGCTTAGCGGGGCTAACTAATGAAAAACTGTTTTTT
NA	TRBV20-1	NA	TRBJ2-5	CSARGSASWQETQYF	TGCAGTGCTCGGGGGAGTGCTAGTTGGCAAGAGACCCAGTACTTC
NA	TRBV6-4	TRBD2	TRBJ2-3	CASSDSGRGITDTQYF	TGTGCCAGCAGTGACTCGGGGCGGGGGATCACAGATACGCAGTATTTT
NA	TRBV7-2	NA	TRBJ1-1	CASSLSLANTEAFF	TGTGCCAGCAGCTTATCGTTAGCAAACACTGAAGCTTTCTTT
NA	TRBV19	TRBD1	TRBJ1-6	CASSRTGLLSALHF	TGTGCCAGTTCCCGGACAGGGCTTCTTAGTGCCCTCCACTTT
many	TRBV9	NA	TRBJ2-3	CASRSPPGSTDTQYF	TGTGCCAGCAGATCACCCCCTGGTAGCACAGATACGCAGTATTTT